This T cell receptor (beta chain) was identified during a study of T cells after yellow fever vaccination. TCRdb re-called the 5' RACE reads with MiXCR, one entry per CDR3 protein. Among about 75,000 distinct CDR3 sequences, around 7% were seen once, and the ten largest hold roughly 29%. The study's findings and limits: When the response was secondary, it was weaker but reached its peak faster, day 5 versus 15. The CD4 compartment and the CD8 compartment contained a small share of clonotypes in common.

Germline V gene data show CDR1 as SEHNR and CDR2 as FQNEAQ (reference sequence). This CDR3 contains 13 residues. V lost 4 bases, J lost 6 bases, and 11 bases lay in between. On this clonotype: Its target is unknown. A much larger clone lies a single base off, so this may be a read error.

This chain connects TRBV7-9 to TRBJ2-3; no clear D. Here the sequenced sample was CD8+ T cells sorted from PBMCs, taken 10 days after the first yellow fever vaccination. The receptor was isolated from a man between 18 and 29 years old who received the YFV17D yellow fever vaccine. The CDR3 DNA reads TGTGCCAGCAGCTCTCCTATCAATGATACGCAGTATTTT. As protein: CASSSPINDTQYF.